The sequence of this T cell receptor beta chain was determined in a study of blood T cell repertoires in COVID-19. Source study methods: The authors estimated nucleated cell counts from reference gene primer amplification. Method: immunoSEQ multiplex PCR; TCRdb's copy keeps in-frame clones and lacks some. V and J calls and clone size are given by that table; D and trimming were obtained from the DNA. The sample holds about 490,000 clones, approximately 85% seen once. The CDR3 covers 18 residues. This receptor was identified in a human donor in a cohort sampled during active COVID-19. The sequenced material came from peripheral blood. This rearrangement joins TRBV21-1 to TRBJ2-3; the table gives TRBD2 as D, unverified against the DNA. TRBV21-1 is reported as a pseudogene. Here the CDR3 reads CASSKASGSLPFTDTQYF. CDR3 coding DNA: TGTGCCAGCAGCAAAGCTAGCGGGAGCCTACCTTTCACAGATACGCAGTATTTT.